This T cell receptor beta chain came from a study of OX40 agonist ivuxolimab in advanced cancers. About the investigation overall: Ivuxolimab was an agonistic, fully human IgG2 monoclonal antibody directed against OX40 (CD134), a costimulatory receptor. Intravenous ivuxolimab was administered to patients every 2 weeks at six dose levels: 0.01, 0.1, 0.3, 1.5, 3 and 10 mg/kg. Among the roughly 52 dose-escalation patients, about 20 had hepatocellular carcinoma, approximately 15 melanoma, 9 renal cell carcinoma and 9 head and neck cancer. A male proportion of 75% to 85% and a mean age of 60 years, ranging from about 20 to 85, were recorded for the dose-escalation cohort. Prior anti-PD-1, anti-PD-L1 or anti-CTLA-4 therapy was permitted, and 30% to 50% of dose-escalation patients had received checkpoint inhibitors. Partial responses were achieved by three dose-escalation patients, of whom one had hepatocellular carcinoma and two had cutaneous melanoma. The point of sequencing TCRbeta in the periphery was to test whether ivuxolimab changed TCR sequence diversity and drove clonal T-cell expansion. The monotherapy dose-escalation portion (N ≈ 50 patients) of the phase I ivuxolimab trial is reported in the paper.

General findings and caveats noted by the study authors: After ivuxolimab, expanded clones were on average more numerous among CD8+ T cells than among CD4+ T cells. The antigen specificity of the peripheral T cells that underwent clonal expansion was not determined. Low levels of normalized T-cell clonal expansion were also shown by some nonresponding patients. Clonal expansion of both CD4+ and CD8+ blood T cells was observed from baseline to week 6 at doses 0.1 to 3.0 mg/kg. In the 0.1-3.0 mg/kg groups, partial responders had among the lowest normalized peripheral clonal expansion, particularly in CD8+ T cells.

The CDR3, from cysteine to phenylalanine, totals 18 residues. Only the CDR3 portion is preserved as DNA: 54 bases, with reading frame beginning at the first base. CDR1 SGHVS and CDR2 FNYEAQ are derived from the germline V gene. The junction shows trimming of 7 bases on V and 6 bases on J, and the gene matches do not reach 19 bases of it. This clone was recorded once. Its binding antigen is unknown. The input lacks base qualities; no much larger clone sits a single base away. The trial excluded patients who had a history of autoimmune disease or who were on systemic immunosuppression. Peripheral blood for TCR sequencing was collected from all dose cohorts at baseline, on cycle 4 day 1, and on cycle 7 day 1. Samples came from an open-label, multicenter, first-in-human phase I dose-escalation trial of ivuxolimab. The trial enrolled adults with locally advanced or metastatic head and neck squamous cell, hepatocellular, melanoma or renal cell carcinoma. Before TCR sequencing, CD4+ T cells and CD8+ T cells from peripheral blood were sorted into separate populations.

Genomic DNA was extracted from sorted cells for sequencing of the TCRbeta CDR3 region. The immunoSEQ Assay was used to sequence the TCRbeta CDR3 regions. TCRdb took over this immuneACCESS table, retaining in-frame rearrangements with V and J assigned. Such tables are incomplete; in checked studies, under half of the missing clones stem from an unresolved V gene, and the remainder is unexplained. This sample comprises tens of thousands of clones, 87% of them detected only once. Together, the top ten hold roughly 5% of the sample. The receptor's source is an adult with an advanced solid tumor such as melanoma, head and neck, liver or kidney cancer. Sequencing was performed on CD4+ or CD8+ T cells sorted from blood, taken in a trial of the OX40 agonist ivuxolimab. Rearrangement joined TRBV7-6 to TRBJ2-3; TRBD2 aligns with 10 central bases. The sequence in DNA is TGTGCCAGCAAACAGTATGGTGGTCGGGGACTAGCGTGGGATACGCAGTATTTT. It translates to CASKQYGGRGLAWDTQYF.